This is a list of T cell receptor beta chains from one sample in a study of CD4 and CD8 cells across lung adenocarcinoma regions. TCRdb recomputed calls from the PCR reads with MiXCR, one row per CDR3 protein. The sample has about 7,700 distinct CDR3 sequences; approximately 46% are singletons. The source material was CD4+ T cells from the margin of a lung tumor. These receptors were taken from a male donor with lung adenocarcinoma. The CD4 and CD8 labels of this study may be unreliable. The CDR3 runs from the conserved cysteine through the conserved F or W. The order of the fields is CDR3 protein, V gene.

CDR3 protein: CASTLTSGSGETQYF
V gene: TRBV12-3/TRBV12-4

CDR3 protein: CASRATGRVGGCSKETQYF
V gene: TRBV27

CDR3 protein: CASSLKVLAGLAGAGITDTQYF
V gene: TRBV7-9

CDR3 protein: CASSLGGCDQDTQYF
V gene: TRBV27

CDR3 protein: CASRMGLAGGSSYNEQYF
V gene: TRBV10-2

CDR3 protein: CASSKDRQTSTDTQYF
V gene: TRBV6-1

CDR3 protein: CAGGPSSNYNEQYF
V gene: TRBV6-1

CDR3 protein: CASSVYGTGELFF
V gene: TRBV9

CDR3 protein: CASSLVLGQAGHHTQYF
V gene: TRBV7-6

CDR3 protein: CASSQRPTGEGRETQYF
V gene: TRBV4-2

CDR3 protein: CSARVNDGEQFF
V gene: TRBV20-1

CDR3 protein: CASSLGTPVSYEQYF
V gene: TRBV7-2

CDR3 protein: CASEGQGTDEQFF
V gene: TRBV10-2

CDR3 protein: CASSRYSGSQETQYF
V gene: TRBV27

CDR3 protein: CASSSWTAKTVPTEAFF
V gene: TRBV27